The rows below give T cell receptor beta chains drawn from one sample of a study of early T cells in non-severe SARS-CoV-2 infection. Each CDR3 protein is one row after TCRdb ran MiXCR on the 5' RACE reads. The sample includes 80,000 or so distinct CDR3 sequences, over 13% seen only once; the top ten take roughly 3%. Source material: whole blood. These receptors originate from an adult who was a healthcare worker with PCR-confirmed SARS-CoV-2 infection or an uninfected control (not recorded which). The CDR3 runs from the conserved cysteine through the conserved F or W. Fields, in order: J gene, V gene, clone size, D gene, CDR3 length, CDR3 protein, CDR3 DNA. D genes are given only for firm matches. Where a row states a size, it is once, few, many or the class of an expanded clone; other rows omit it.

>TRBJ2-3|TRBV2|many|TRBD1|13
CASSGDRVDTQYF
TGTGCCAGCAGTGGGGACAGGGTGGATACGCAGTATTTT
>TRBJ2-2|TRBV5-1|-|TRBD1|15
CASSLRTGDTGELFF
TGCGCCAGCAGCTTAAGGACAGGGGACACCGGGGAGCTGTTTTTT
>TRBJ2-4|TRBV27|few|TRBD2|18
CASSEALLAGRPTGIQYF
TGTGCCAGCAGTGAGGCCTTATTAGCGGGGAGACCAACGGGTATTCAGTACTTC
>TRBJ2-5|TRBV11-2|many|-|13
CASSLVVGETQYF
TGTGCCAGCAGCTTAGTAGTTGGCGAGACCCAGTACTTC
>TRBJ2-7|TRBV20-1|-|TRBD1|12
CSVPGQGYEQYF
TGCAGTGTACCGGGACAGGGGTACGAGCAGTACTTC
>TRBJ1-1|TRBV5-1|few|TRBD1|14
CASSLGSGGTEAFF
TGCGCCAGCAGCTTGGGGTCAGGGGGCACTGAAGCTTTCTTT
>TRBJ2-3|TRBV6-1|-|TRBD2|15
CASSAGLARTDTQYF
TGTGCCAGCAGTGCCGGACTAGCGCGAACAGATACGCAGTATTTT
>TRBJ2-7|TRBV18|many|TRBD2|15
CASSNSGSEGDGQYF
TGTGCCAGCTCAAACAGCGGGAGTGAAGGGGACGGGCAGTACTTC
>TRBJ1-4|TRBV7-9|few|TRBD1|15
CASSRLLGQVEKLFF
TGTGCCAGCAGCCGACTACTGGGACAGGTTGAAAAACTGTTTTTT
>TRBJ2-1|TRBV5-1|-|-|16
CASSPDREGLHNEQFF
TGCGCCAGCAGCCCCGACAGGGAGGGTCTCCACAATGAGCAGTTCTTC
>TRBJ1-5|TRBV7-2|few|-|14
CASSLRTGNQPQHF
TGTGCCAGCAGCTTAAGGACAGGCAATCAGCCCCAGCATTTT
>TRBJ2-1|TRBV5-1|many|TRBD2|14
CASSLSGTRNEQFF
TGCGCCAGCAGCTTGAGCGGGACTAGGAATGAGCAGTTCTTC
>TRBJ2-3|TRBV12-3/TRBV12-4|few|-|11
CASRQTDTQYF
TGTGCCAGCAGACAAACAGATACGCAGTATTTT
>TRBJ2-1|TRBV20-1|-|-|12
CSARFASAEQFF
TGCAGTGCTAGATTTGCCTCTGCTGAGCAGTTCTTC
>TRBJ2-7|TRBV29-1|few|TRBD2|16
CSVEGASGSSSYEQYF
TGCAGCGTTGAAGGTGCTAGCGGCTCAAGCTCCTACGAGCAGTACTTC
>TRBJ2-7|TRBV28|once|-|13
CASRSGSNYEQYF
TGTGCCAGCAGATCAGGGTCTAACTACGAGCAGTACTTC
>TRBJ2-3|TRBV11-3|many|TRBD2|14
CASSSGRATNTQYF
TGTGCCAGCAGCTCCGGGAGGGCCACAAATACGCAGTATTTT
>TRBJ1-2|TRBV27|few|TRBD1|11
CASRDRYGYTF
TGTGCCAGCCGGGACAGGTATGGCTACACCTTC
>TRBJ2-7|TRBV28|few|-|13
CASSFRYDSRAYF
TGTGCCAGCAGTTTCCGCTATGACTCCCGTGCGTACTTC
>TRBJ2-7|TRBV29-1|-|-|11
CSVGTPHEQYF
TGCAGCGTTGGGACACCCCACGAGCAGTACTTC
>TRBJ2-3|TRBV11-2|-|TRBD2|17
CASSRSGLAGSTDTQYF
TGTGCCAGCAGCAGATCGGGGCTAGCGGGCTCCACAGATACGCAGTATTTT
>TRBJ1-1|TRBV11-2|many|TRBD1|15
CASSARGTGRTEAFF
TGTGCCAGCAGCGCCCGAGGGACAGGCCGGACTGAAGCTTTCTTT
>TRBJ1-4|TRBV2|few|-|13
CASNVRENEKLFF
TGTGCCAGCAACGTACGTGAAAATGAAAAACTGTTTTTT
>TRBJ2-7|TRBV20-1|many|TRBD2|17
CSARDDGLAGPSYEQYF
TGCAGTGCTAGAGATGATGGGCTAGCGGGACCCTCCTACGAGCAGTACTTC
>TRBJ2-5|TRBV7-2|few|-|13
CASSLGTRETQYF
TGTGCCAGCAGCTTAGGCACCAGGGAGACCCAGTACTTC
>TRBJ2-7|TRBV12-3/TRBV12-4|few|-|16
CASSFSRGARPYEQYF
TGTGCCAGCAGTTTTAGTAGGGGAGCGCGTCCCTACGAGCAGTACTTC
>TRBJ2-7|TRBV6-5|many|-|13
CASRFKGTYEQYF
TGTGCCAGCAGATTTAAGGGGACCTACGAGCAGTACTTC
>TRBJ2-4|TRBV10-3|-|-|17
CAISETQGLAAKNIQYF
TGTGCCATCAGTGAGACCCAAGGGCTGGCCGCCAAAAACATTCAGTACTTC
>TRBJ2-2|TRBV27|-|TRBD2|14
CASKPSGSSGELFF
TGTGCCAGCAAGCCCAGCGGGAGTTCCGGGGAGCTGTTTTTT
>TRBJ2-3|TRBV7-6|many|-|15
CASSGSWAFTDTQYF
TGTGCCAGCAGCGGGTCGTGGGCCTTTACAGATACGCAGTATTTT
>TRBJ2-7|TRBV28|many|-|11
CASSIGYEQYF
TGTGCCAGCAGCATCGGCTACGAGCAGTACTTC
>TRBJ2-7|TRBV16|few|TRBD1|14
CASSRTGPPYEQYF
TGTGCCAGCAGCCGGACAGGGCCACCTTACGAGCAGTACTTC
>TRBJ2-1|TRBV3-1|-|TRBD1|13
CASSQQGAYEQFF
TGTGCCAGCAGCCAGCAGGGGGCATATGAGCAGTTCTTC
>TRBJ2-1|TRBV12-3/TRBV12-4|few|TRBD2|15
CASTPGLAGYNEQFF
TGTGCCAGCACTCCCGGACTAGCGGGCTACAATGAGCAGTTCTTC
>TRBJ2-7|TRBV7-8|many|-|14
CASSPIVMTYEQYF
TGTGCCAGCAGCCCCATTGTTATGACCTACGAGCAGTACTTC
>TRBJ1-6|TRBV7-3|-|TRBD1|16
CASSSKRQGPGSPLHF
TGTGCCAGCAGCTCCAAACGACAGGGGCCGGGATCACCCCTCCACTTT
>TRBJ1-2|TRBV5-6|few|TRBD1|16
CASSLGQGSISYGYTF
TGTGCCAGCAGCTTGGGACAGGGATCTATCTCCTATGGCTACACCTTC